The present T cell receptor beta chain was sequenced within a study of blood T cells in healthy people across ages. Total RNA was isolated from each sample in quantities of at least 5 micrograms. This clonotype was observed at least ten times. The antigen is unknown. The CDR3 has 16 amino acids. CDR1 and CDR2 (germline): SGHRS, YFSETQ. Trimming cost V 2 bases and J 3 bases, with 18 bases left between them. A second PCR, run for about 7 to 11 cycles, used a sample-barcoded 5' primer plus a J-beta primer mix. Per sample, CDR3-containing paired-end reads numbered at least 2.5 million. TCRdb used MiXCR to reprocess the 5' RACE reads, holding one entry per CDR3 protein. Of 380,000 or so distinct CDR3 sequences in the sample, roughly half were seen once. Study-wide results and limits: While age rose, TCR beta diversity per million T cells dropped in a roughly linear way. Compared with aged donors, long-lived donors showed fewer expanded clones, suggesting selection.

The sequenced sample was blood. The source of this sequence is a man aged 55 to 70 in good health. The chain uses TRBV5-1 and TRBJ2-7; maybe TRBD1 (8 bases). The CDR3 DNA follows: TGCGCCAGCAGCTTATCCCGACAGGGGAGGGGCTACGAGCAGTACTTC. Residues: CASSLSRQGRGYEQYF. Together with reference TRBV5-1 and TRBJ2-7, the CDR3 gives the full variable domain: KAGVTQTPRYLIKTRGQQVTLSCSPISGHRSVSWYQQTPGQGLQFLFEYFSETQRNKGNFPGRFSGRQFSNSRSEMNVSTLELGDSALYLCASSLSRQGRGYEQYFGPGTRLTVT.